The source of this TCR beta chain is a study of cytomegalovirus exposure and HLA in healthy donors. Points from the study as a whole: The majority of CMV-associated TCR beta chains were reported as apparently HLA-restricted in a later analysis.

A remark on this clone: Its antigen remains unknown.

The PCR contained 60 Vbeta and 13 Jbeta primers. TCRdb keeps only in-frame clones here, not all; method: immunoSEQ multiplex PCR. This table has around 150,000 clones, around 79% appearing once. The clonotype was recovered from a woman aged 40 to 55 in good health and CMV-seronegative. Sequenced sample: PBMCs.

The chain's CDR3 is CASRGDHFYEQYF. DNA for the CDR3: TGCGCCAGCAGAGGAGACCATTTCTACGAGCAGTACTTC. The chain couples TRBV5-1 to TRBJ2-5; the D is unclear. The J call could be wrong; TRBJ2-7 is a better fit for the DNA end. Germline assignment: CDR1 SGHRS and CDR2 YFSETQ. The CDR3 spans 13 residues.